This T cell receptor (beta chain) was observed in a study of CD8+ T cells in alopecia areata. cDNA prepared by RNA extraction and subsequent reverse transcription served as the template for sequencing. Produced via immunoSEQ multiplex PCR; TCRdb's table is partial and in-frame only. The sample yields roughly 140,000 clones, about 51% seen once. This clone occurred once. Trimming stripped 3 bases from V and 4 bases from J, with 8 bases between. CDR3 length equals 13 residues. Germline V gives CDR1 MNHEY, CDR2 SMNVEV (reference sequence). The sample here was CD8+ T cells sorted from blood, taken at week 0. The TCR sequence derives from a human donor with alopecia areata. J is TRBJ2-3 and V is TRBV27; weak D call: TRBD2 (5 bases). The CDR3 is CASSFRGSDTQYF. As DNA, the CDR3 is TGTGCCAGCAGTTTCAGAGGGTCAGATACGCAGTATTTT.